The next 2 T cell receptor beta chains were all read from a single sample in a study of cytomegalovirus exposure and HLA in healthy donors. PCR employed 60 Vbeta and 13 Jbeta primers. The data were produced by immunoSEQ multiplex PCR, yet TCRdb's version contains in-frame clones alone and is incomplete. This table has 150,000 to 200,000 clones, roughly 83% appearing once. Material: PBMCs. The receptors come from a male donor in good health and CMV-seropositive.

This sequence joins TRBV27 and TRBJ1-2; TRBD1 aligns across 9 bases. Germline loops: CDR1 MNHEY, CDR2 SMNVEV (reference sequence). The CDR3 is 16 residues long. Trimming at V came to 7 bases and at J to 0 bases, leaving 9 bases not matched to a gene. The CDR3 spells CASTLTRDRANYGYTF. CDR3 DNA: TGTGCCAGCACCTTGACCCGGGACAGGGCTAACTATGGCTACACCTTC.

The chain is built from TRBV7-2 and TRBJ1-1, with D perhaps matching TRBD1 (5 bases). This CDR3 comprises 15 residues. Germline CDR1 is SGHTA and CDR2 is FQGNSA. V was trimmed by 4 bases and J by 1 base, leaving 13 bases between them. CDR3 sequence reads: CASSSPWGGNTEAFF. As DNA, the CDR3 is TGTGCCAGCAGCTCGCCGTGGGGGGGGAACACTGAAGCTTTCTTT.